This T cell receptor (beta chain) was recovered during a study of T-cell memory formation after mild COVID-19. This clonotype occurred many times. Using its own MiXCR run on the 5' RACE reads, TCRdb lists one record per CDR3 protein. The sample has 400,000 or so distinct CDR3 sequences; around 19% are singletons. The length of the CDR3 is 15 residues. The germline V gene encodes CDR1 MRHNA and CDR2 SNTAGT. The V gene lost 3 bases and the J gene lost 2 bases, with 8 bases spanning the gap. The clonotype was recovered from an adult woman who had mild COVID-19 (a few samples of this study predate the infection). Cell type and time point are not known. Sequences were obtained from PBMCs or a T cell subset sorted from them (not recorded which). The gene calls are TRBV6-4 and TRBJ2-6; D is ambiguous. DNA for the CDR3: TGTGCCAGCAGTGAAGACGGCGCTGGGGCCAACGTCCTGACTTTC. Encoded protein: CASSEDGAGANVLTF.